The T cell receptor (beta chain) under discussion was sequenced for a study of T cell responses to AZD1222 COVID-19 vaccine. Method: immunoSEQ multiplex PCR; TCRdb's copy keeps in-frame clones and lacks some. Of fewer than 85,000 clones listed, 75% to 90% are singletons. The CDR3 has 17 residues. J was trimmed by 5 bases and V by 3 bases; bases with no gene match: 15. The germline V gene encodes CDR1 SEHNR and CDR2 FQNEAQ (reference sequence). The chain carries TRBV7-9 and TRBJ1-1, with 7 bases lining up with TRBD1. This TCR derives from an adult in good health. The sample was peripheral blood, taken on day 0 of AZD1222 vaccination. The CDR3: CASSFYRGPGENTEAFF. CDR3 sequence (DNA): TGTGCCAGCAGCTTTTACAGGGGCCCGGGGGAGAATACTGAAGCTTTCTTT.